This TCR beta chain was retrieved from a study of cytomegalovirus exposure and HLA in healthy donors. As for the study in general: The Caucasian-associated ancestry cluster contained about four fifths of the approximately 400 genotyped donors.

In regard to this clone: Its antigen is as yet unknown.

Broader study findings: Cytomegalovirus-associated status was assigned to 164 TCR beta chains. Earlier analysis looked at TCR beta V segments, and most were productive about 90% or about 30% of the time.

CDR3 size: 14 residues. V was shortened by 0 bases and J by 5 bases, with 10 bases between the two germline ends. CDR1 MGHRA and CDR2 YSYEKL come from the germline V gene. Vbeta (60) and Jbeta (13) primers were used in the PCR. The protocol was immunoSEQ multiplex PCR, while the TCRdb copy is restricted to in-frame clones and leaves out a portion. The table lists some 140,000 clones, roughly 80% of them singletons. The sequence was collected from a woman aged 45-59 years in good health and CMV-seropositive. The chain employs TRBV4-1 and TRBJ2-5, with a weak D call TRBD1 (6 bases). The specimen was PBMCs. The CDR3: CASSQDDRRETQYF. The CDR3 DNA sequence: TGCGCCAGCAGCCAAGATGACAGGAGGGAGACCCAGTACTTC.